This section outlines one T cell receptor (beta chain) sequence together with its context. The data are from a study of T cell changes during pregnancy in multiple sclerosis. Clones were read by immunoSEQ multiplex PCR, and TCRdb kept only the in-frame ones, dropping some. The sample comprises about 50,000 clones, about 91% of which are singletons, and 10% to 13% rests with the top ten. Germline CDR1 reads MNHEY; CDR2 reads SVGAGI. The CDR3 is 14 amino acids. V dropped 7 bases and J dropped 1; count of bases not matched to a gene: 7. The input for sequencing was CD8+ T cells from peripheral blood mononuclear cells, taken after pregnancy. The rearrangement joins TRBV6-5 to TRBJ2-7; 7 bases fit TRBD2. The sequence was obtained from a female donor with multiple sclerosis, enrolled in a pregnancy study. CDR3 nucleotide sequence: TGTGCCAGCACCGAGAGCGGGACTTCCTACGAGCAGTACTTC. This codes for CASTESGTSYEQYF.